Described below is a single T cell receptor (beta chain) sequence and its context. Its specificity is unknown. These data come from a study of cytomegalovirus exposure and HLA in healthy donors. Study context: T cells numbering about 179 million yielded some 110 million unique TCR beta sequences in an earlier analysis.

The PCR contained 60 Vbeta and 13 Jbeta primers. Under the authors' procedure: Roughly 73 million unique TCR beta chains, around 10 million of them shared, were counted by a later analysis. Produced via immunoSEQ multiplex PCR; TCRdb's table is partial and in-frame only. That table supplies the V and J calls and clone size; D and trimming were determined from the DNA. The table includes nearly 200,000 clones, roughly 77% detected once. Study-level points and caveats: It has been reported that TCR beta sequences accurately predicted the HLA-A and HLA-B alleles of most subjects. A later look showed TCR association rates differing by HLA locus, highest for DRB1 and lowest for HLA-C.

The germline V gene has CDR1 LNHDA and CDR2 SQIVND (reference sequence). With 10 bases clipped from V and 7 bases from J, the junction kept 12 bases outside the gene matches. The CDR3 extends over 15 amino acids. Sequenced input: PBMCs. The rearrangement links TRBV19 to TRBJ2-5, with 13 bases that match TRBD2. This receptor was identified in a male donor in good health and CMV-seropositive. For the CDR3, the DNA is TGTGCCACCGCCGGACTAGCGGGGGTGCCGGGGACCCAGTACTTC. As protein: CATAGLAGVPGTQYF.